This TCR beta chain was sequenced for a study of identical twins. This clonotype occurred a few times. Its antigen is unidentified. Trimming took off 4 bases at V and 0 bases at J, with 10 bases between the two ends. This CDR3 comprises 14 residues. Germline values: CDR1 SQVTM, CDR2 ANQGSEA. Template switching added a universal primer binding site, and final cDNA carried unique molecular identifiers. TCRdb processed the 5' RACE reads anew with MiXCR; each CDR3 protein has one entry. This repertoire shows around 500,000 distinct CDR3 sequences, 14% found once; its top ten account for around 0.48%. Whole-study findings and limits: Those out-of-frame alpha sequences shared by twins showed an excess of low generation probability. Conclusions were drawn cross-sectionally by statistical analysis, without following the same donors.

This sample also belongs to another study, concerning yellow fever vaccine responses in identical twins.

This clonotype was sampled from a woman in her late teens or twenties in good health. Specimen: CD4+ T cells sorted from blood. This chain joins TRBV29-1 and TRBJ1-3; D not resolved. The CDR3 nucleotides read TGCAGCGTTGGGGAGGGCGGCTCTGGAAACACCATATATTTT. This translates into CSVGEGGSGNTIYF.